This passage covers 12 T cell receptor beta chains from one sample sequenced in a study of preoperative IRX-2 immunotherapy in early breast cancer. Here immunoSEQ multiplex PCR was the method, and the copy in TCRdb shows in-frame clones only, minus some. Of tens of thousands of clones in the sample, about nine tenths are singletons; the top ten hold 1.6%. Documented treatment: preoperative locoregional IRX-2 cytokine immunotherapy. The sequencing here drew on tumor tissue, taken after IRX-2 immunotherapy. Source of these receptors: a human donor with breast cancer.

The chain couples TRBV6-8 to TRBJ1-2; D is uncertain. The CDR3 totals 12 residues. Germline CDR1 is MNHGY and CDR2 is SAAAGT. Trimming stripped 6 bases from V and 4 bases from J, with 9 bases between. The CDR3 region has the DNA TGTGCCAGCAGGGCAGACTCCTATGGCTACACCTTC. Protein sequence: CASRADSYGYTF.

J is TRBJ1-1 and V is TRBV16; D is undetermined. There are 13 residues in the CDR3. Germline CDR1 is KGHSY and CDR2 is FQNENV. V was shortened by 8 bases and J by 1 base, with 11 bases between the two germline ends. The CDR3 loop reads CASSRTQNTEAFF. Written as DNA, the CDR3 is TGTGCCAGCTCCCGTACCCAGAACACTGAAGCTTTCTTT.

This sequence joins TRBV18 and TRBJ1-2; maybe TRBD1 (5 bases). The V end was cut by 2 bases, the J end by 2 bases, with 9 bases between. Looked up from germline, CDR1 is KGHSH and CDR2 is LQKENI. This CDR3 has 14 amino acids. The CDR3 is CASSPWEGNYGYTF. CDR3 bases: TGTGCCAGCTCACCATGGGAGGGGAACTATGGCTACACCTTC.

The rearrangement joins TRBV11-3 to TRBJ1-1; 8 nucleotides line up with TRBD1. The CDR3 spans 14 residues. With 4 bases clipped from V and 4 bases from J, the junction kept 5 bases outside the gene matches. CDR1 is SGHNT and CDR2 is YENEEA in the germline V gene. The CDR3 DNA reads TGTGCCAGCAGCTCTCAGGGGGCGACCACTGAAGCTTTCTTT. This translates into CASSSQGATTEAFF.

The table lists this clone with a count of one. The rearrangement joins TRBV11-3 to TRBJ1-5, with 9 bases that match TRBD1. The CDR3 spans 17 residues. After removal of 5 bases from V and 2 bases from J, the junction contained 10 bases not matched to a gene. Per the germline V gene, CDR1 is SGHNT and CDR2 is YENEEA. CDR3 region: CASSHHSTGGGNQPQHF. CDR3 nucleotide sequence: TGTGCCAGCAGCCATCACTCGACAGGGGGTGGCAATCAGCCCCAGCATTTT. The full variable domain, with the rest looked up from reference TRBV11-3 and TRBJ1-5, is EAGVVQSPRYKIIEKKQPVAFWCNPISGHNTLYWYLQNLGQGPELLIRYENEEAVDDSQLPKDRFSAERLKGVDSTLKIQPAELGDSAVYLCASSHHSTGGGNQPQHFGDGTRLSIL.

The rearrangement links TRBV6-8 to TRBJ1-3; no clear D gene. Germline V gene lookup returns CDR1 MNHGY and CDR2 SAAAGT. The CDR3 is made up of 13 amino acids. Trimming took 2 bases from V and 0 from J, leaving 2 bases between them. In DNA, the CDR3 is TGTGCCAGCAGTTACGGCTCTGGAAACACCATATATTTT. Encoded protein: CASSYGSGNTIYF.

This rearrangement joins TRBV29-1 to TRBJ1-3; D is uncertain. The CDR3 length is 12 residues. V was shortened by 6 bases and J by 0 bases, with 6 bases between the two germline ends. Germline CDR1 and CDR2: SQVTM and ANQGSEA. Here the CDR3 DNA reads TGCAGCGTGCGATTCTCTGGAAACACCATATATTTT. The encoded protein is CSVRFSGNTIYF.

The chain recombines TRBV6-8 with TRBJ2-7; no clear D gene. Looked up from germline, CDR1 is MNHGY and CDR2 is SAAAGT. This CDR3 region has 14 residues. The V end was cut by 3 bases, the J end by 4 bases, with 13 bases between. The CDR3 sequence: CASSYGSTNYEQYV. The CDR3, as DNA: TGTGCCAGCAGTTATGGCAGCACAAATTACGAGCAGTACGTC.

The rearrangement joins TRBV11-3 to TRBJ2-7, with 9 bases fitting TRBD1. The CDR3 has 17 residues. Germline trimming cut 2 bases from V and 3 bases from J; bases unmatched to any gene: 11. The germline gives CDR1 SGHNT, CDR2 YENEEA. This CDR3 reads CASSLRAWGQGRYEQYF. CDR3 in DNA: TGTGCCAGCAGCTTACGGGCGTGGGGACAGGGCCGCTACGAGCAGTACTTC.

J is TRBJ2-7 and V is TRBV28, with no clear D. The CDR3 length is 14 residues. CDR1 and CDR2 (germline): MDHEN, SYDVKM. Between the trimmed V and J ends, which lost 1 base and 1 base, there was a span of 8 bases. The CDR3, as DNA: TGTGCCAGCAGTTTATCACGGTGGTCCTACGAGCAGTACGTC. The encoded protein is CASSLSRWSYEQYV.

This CDR3 is CASKGGGSTNEKLFF. The CDR3 DNA reads TGCGCCAGCAAAGGGGGGGGGTCGACTAATGAAAAACTGTTTTTT. The rearrangement joins TRBV5-1 to TRBJ1-4; D may be TRBD1 (6 bases). Germline CDR1 is SGHRS and CDR2 is YFSETQ. The length of the CDR3 is 15 residues. Trimming left V 6 bases short and J 2 bases short, with 14 bases between.

This clone was found a few times. This chain uses TRBV6-8 with TRBJ1-4; D uncertain. Germline loops: CDR1 MNHGY, CDR2 SAAAGT. Trimming cost V 6 bases and J 5 bases, with 10 bases left between them. The CDR3 extends over 13 amino acids. The CDR3 DNA sequence: TGTGCCAGCAGCTCCGGGAGGAATGAAAAACTGTTTTTT. It translates to CASSSGRNEKLFF.